The source of this T cell receptor beta chain is a study of blood T cell repertoires in COVID-19. Study information: Collection of acute and convalescent COVID-19 samples took place in the United States, Italy and Spain. The cDNA or gDNA used as material had been derived from T cells, B-cell-depleted T cells, or PBMCs.

Authors' analysis steps: Amplified reference gene primers provided the basis for estimating nucleated cell counts. TCRdb keeps only in-frame clones here, not all; method: immunoSEQ multiplex PCR. V and J calls plus clone size are reproduced from that table; the DNA served to infer D and trimming. This table holds around 300,000 clones, 90% found once. Germline-derived CDR1 and CDR2 are LNHDA and SQIVND (reference sequence). This CDR3 comprises 15 residues. V was pared by 7 bases and J by 2 bases, with 12 bases between. One Seattle source followed patients from active infection through their disease course.

The chain combines TRBV19 with TRBJ2-6; TRBD1 might be the D (6 bases). Sequenced sample: peripheral blood. The sequence derives from a woman aged 25 to 45 with COVID-19, enrolled during active disease. The DNA of the CDR3 is TGTGCCAGTATGTTCAGGGGCGCTGGGGCCAACGTCCTGACTTTC. This translates into CASMFRGAGANVLTF.